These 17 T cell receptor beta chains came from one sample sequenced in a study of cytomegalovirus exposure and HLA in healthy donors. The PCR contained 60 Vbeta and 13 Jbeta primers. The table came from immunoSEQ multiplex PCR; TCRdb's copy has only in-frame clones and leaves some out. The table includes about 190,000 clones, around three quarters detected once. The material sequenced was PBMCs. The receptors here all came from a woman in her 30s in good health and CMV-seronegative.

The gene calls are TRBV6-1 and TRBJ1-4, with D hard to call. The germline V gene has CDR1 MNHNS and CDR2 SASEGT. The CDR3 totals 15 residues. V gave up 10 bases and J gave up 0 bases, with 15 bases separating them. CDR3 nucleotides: TGTGCCACCACTTATTGGGGAGCAACTAATGAAAAACTGTTTTTT. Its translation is CATTYWGATNEKLFF.

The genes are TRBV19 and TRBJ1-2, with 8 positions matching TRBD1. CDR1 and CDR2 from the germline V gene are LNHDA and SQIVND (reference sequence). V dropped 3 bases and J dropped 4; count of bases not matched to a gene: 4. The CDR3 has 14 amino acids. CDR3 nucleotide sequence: TGTGCCAGTAGTATGAGACAGGGGCGCTATGGCTACACCTTC. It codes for CASSMRQGRYGYTF.

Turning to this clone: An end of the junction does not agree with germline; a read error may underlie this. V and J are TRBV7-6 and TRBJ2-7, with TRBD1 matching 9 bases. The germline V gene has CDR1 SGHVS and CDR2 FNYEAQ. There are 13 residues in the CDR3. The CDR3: CASSPGMTGGINF. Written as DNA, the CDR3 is TGTGCCAGCAGCCCCGGCATGACAGGGGGAATTAACTTC.

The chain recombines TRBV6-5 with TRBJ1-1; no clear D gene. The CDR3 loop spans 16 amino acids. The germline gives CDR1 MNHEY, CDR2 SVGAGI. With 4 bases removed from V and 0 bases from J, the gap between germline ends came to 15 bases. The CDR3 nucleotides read TGTGCCAGCAGTTTGAAGCCCCGAGCCATGAACACTGAAGCTTTCTTT. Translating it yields CASSLKPRAMNTEAFF.

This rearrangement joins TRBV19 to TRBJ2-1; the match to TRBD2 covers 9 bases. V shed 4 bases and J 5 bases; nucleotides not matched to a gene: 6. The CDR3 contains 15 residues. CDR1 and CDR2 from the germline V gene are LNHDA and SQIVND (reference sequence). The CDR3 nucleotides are TGTGCCAGTAGTACCAGGACTAGCGTAAACAATGAGCAGTTCTTC. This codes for CASSTRTSVNNEQFF.

CDR3 region: CASSSVEDRGLGATFFGANVLTF. The CDR3 nucleotides read TGCGCCAGCAGCTCGGTGGAGGACAGGGGGCTAGGGGCGACGTTCTTTGGGGCCAACGTCCTGACTTTC. The rearrangement uses TRBV5-1 and TRBJ2-6; 11 bases are a match to TRBD1. The V and J ends lost 3 bases and 3 bases, in that order; junction bases with no gene match: 23. From germline, CDR1 is SGHRS and CDR2 YFSETQ. The CDR3 spans 23 residues.

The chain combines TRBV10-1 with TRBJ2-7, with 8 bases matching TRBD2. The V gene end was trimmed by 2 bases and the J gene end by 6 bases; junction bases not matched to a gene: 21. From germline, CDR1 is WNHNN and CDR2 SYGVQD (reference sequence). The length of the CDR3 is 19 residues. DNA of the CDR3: TGCGCCAGCAGTGAGCCCTCTAACGGGGGGGCCTCAGCTCTTCGCGAGCAGTACTTC. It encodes CASSEPSNGGASALREQYF.

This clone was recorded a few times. The CDR3 sequence is CASSYSTGRIHSPLHF. The CDR3 nucleotides read TGTGCCAGCAGTTATTCGACAGGGAGGATTCATTCACCCCTCCACTTT. This chain connects TRBV2 to TRBJ1-6; 7 positions agree with TRBD1. The CDR3 consists of 16 residues. Germline loops: CDR1 SNHLY, CDR2 FYNNEI. The V gene end was trimmed by 5 bases and the J gene end by 8 bases; junction bases not matched to a gene: 12.

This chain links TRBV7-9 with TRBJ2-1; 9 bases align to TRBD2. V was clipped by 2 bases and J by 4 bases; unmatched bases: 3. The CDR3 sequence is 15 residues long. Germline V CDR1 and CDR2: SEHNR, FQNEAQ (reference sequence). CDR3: CASSLLLAGYNEQFF. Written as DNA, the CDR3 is TGTGCCAGCAGCTTACTGCTAGCGGGGTACAATGAGCAGTTCTTC. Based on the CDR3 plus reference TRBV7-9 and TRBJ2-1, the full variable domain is DTGVSQNPRHKITKRGQNVTFRCDPISEHNRLYWYRQTLGQGPEFLTYFQNEAQLEKSRLLSDRFSAERPKGSFSTLEIQRTEQGDSAMYLCASSLLLAGYNEQFFGPGTRLTVL.

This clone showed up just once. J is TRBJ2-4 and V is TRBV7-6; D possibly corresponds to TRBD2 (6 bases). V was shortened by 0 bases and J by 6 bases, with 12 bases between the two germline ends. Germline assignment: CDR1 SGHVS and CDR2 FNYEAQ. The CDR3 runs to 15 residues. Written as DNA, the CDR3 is TGTGCCAGCAGCTTAGCGCAGGACGGGGGAAACATTCAGTACTTC. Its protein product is CASSLAQDGGNIQYF. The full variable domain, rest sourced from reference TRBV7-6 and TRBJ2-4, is GAGVSQSPRYKVTKRGQDVALRCDPISGHVSLYWYRQALGQGPEFLTYFNYEAQQDKSGLPNDRFSAERPEGSISTLTIQRTEQRDSAMYRCASSLAQDGGNIQYFGAGTRLSVL.

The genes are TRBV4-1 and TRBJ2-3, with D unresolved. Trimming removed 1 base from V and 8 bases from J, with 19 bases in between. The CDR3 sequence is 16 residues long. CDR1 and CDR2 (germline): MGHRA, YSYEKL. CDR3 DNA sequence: TGCGCCAGCAGCCAAGCTCAGCGAGTTAATTTAGTTACGCAGTATTTT. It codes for CASSQAQRVNLVTQYF.

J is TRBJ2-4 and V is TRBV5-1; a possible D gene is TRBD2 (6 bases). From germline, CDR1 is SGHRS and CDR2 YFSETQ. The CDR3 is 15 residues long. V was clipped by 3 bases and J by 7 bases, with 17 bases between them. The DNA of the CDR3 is TGCGCCAGCAGCTCCACCGGGACTCCCCGGAACATTCAGTACTTC. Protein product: CASSSTGTPRNIQYF.

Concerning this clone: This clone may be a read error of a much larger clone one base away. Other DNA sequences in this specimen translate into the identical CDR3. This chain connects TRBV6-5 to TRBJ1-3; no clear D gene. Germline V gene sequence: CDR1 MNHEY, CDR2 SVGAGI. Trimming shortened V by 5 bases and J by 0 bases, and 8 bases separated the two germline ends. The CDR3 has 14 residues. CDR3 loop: CASSDGASGNTIYF. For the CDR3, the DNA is TGTGCCAGCAGTGACGGAGCCTCTGGAAACACCATATATTTT.

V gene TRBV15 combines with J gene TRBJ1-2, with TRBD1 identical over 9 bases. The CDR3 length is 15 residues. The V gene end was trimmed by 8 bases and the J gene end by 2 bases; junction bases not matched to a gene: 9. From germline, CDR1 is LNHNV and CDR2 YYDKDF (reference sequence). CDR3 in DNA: TGTGCCACCCAGGACAGGGGATCGATAAACTATGGCTACACCTTC. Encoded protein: CATQDRGSINYGYTF.

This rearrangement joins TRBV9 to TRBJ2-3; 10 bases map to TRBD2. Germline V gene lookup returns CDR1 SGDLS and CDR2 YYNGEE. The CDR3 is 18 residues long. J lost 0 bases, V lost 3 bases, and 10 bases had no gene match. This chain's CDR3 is CASSGGTSATTSTDTQYF. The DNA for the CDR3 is TGTGCCAGCAGCGGCGGGACTAGCGCCACTACAAGCACAGATACGCAGTATTTT.

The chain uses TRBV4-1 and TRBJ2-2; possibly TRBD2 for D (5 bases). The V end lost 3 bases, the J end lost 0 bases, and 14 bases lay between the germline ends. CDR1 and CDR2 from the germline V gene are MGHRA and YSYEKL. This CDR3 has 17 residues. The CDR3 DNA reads TGCGCCAGCAGCCACCTAAAAGGACTCTCGAACACCGGGGAGCTGTTTTTT. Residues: CASSHLKGLSNTGELFF.

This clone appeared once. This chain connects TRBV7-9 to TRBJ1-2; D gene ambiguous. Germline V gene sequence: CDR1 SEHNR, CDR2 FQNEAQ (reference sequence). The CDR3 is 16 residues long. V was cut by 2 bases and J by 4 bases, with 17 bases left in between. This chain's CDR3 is CASSLPHTVNLYGYTF. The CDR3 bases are TGTGCCAGCAGCTTACCCCACACAGTTAATCTCTATGGCTACACCTTC.